The sequence of this TCR beta chain was determined in a study of T cells after posttransplantation cyclophosphamide. The study, taken as a whole, reports: Later post-transplant blood repertoires were often dominated by donor CD8+ memory clones. Recipient CMV seropositivity and CMV reactivation strongly tracked TRB clonality. Tissue-infiltrating T cells from skin or gut overlapped little with blood T cells.

CDR1 and CDR2 (germline): SGHRS, YFSETQ. V shed 0 bases and J shed 6 bases, with 12 bases lying between them. This CDR3 comprises 14 residues. Only in-frame clones appear in the TCRdb table, and some are missing; sequencing was by immunoSEQ multiplex PCR. The profile shows roughly 23,000 clones, 70% to 90% of them singletons. This clone was observed a single time. Its antigen remains unidentified. Controls had myeloablative marrow grafts with methotrexate and calcineurin inhibitor, sampled at 1 year. The material sequenced was PBMCs, taken after an allogeneic stem cell transplant with a calcineurin inhibitor and methotrexate. The sequence was collected from a female patient aged 45-60 years who received an allogeneic stem cell transplant from an unrelated donor, was CMV-positive, and had chronic GVHD only. Some T cells may possibly be graft donor cells. V gene TRBV5-1 combines with J gene TRBJ1-1; D may be TRBD1 (6 bases). This chain's CDR3 is CASSLGRGRAEAFF. DNA of the CDR3: TGCGCCAGCAGCTTGGGAAGGGGGAGGGCTGAAGCTTTCTTT.